The 10 T cell receptor beta chains below come from one sample, sequenced in a study of OX40 agonist ivuxolimab in advanced cancers. Library prep was done by the immunoSEQ multiplex PCR assay. Here the immuneACCESS table is served through TCRdb, limited to in-frame sequences with V and J called. Missing clones are a known gap in these copies; in checked studies unresolved V genes cover under half, and the rest lacks a known reason. The sample table shows approximately 64,000 clones, and around 89% are seen once. Around 0.65% of the sample belongs to the ten largest clones. The source material was CD4+ or CD8+ T cells sorted from blood, sampled in a trial of the OX40 agonist ivuxolimab. Receptors originate from an adult with an advanced solid tumor such as melanoma, head and neck, liver or kidney cancer.

The chain combines TRBV5-6 with TRBJ1-1; D uncertain. The CDR3 is 13 amino acids. Trimming cost V 3 bases and J 5 bases, with 11 bases left between them. Germline CDR1 reads SGHDT; CDR2 reads YYEEEE. The DNA for the CDR3 is TGTGCCAGCAGCTCGACCCCGGGGACTGAAGCTTTCTTT. Translating it yields CASSSTPGTEAFF.

This rearrangement joins TRBV5-1 to TRBJ2-7, with 8 nucleotides matching TRBD1. The length of the CDR3 is 15 residues. Germline CDR1 SGHRS, CDR2 YFSETQ. J was trimmed by 1 base and V by 4 bases; bases with no gene match: 7. DNA for the CDR3: TGCGCCAGCAGCGCGGACAGGGTACCATCCTACGAGCAGTACTTC. Residues: CASSADRVPSYEQYF.

The chain is built from TRBV5-1 and TRBJ2-5, with TRBD2 identical over 10 bases. J lost 2 bases, V lost 1 base, and 5 bases had no gene match. CDR1 is SGHRS and CDR2 is YFSETQ in the germline V gene. This CDR3 spans 16 amino acids. CDR3 nucleotides: TGCGCCAGCAGCTTGCAGGGACTAGCGTCGCAAGAGACCCAGTACTTC. This sequence encodes CASSLQGLASQETQYF.

A remark on this clone: Other DNA sequences in this specimen translate into the identical CDR3. The chain uses TRBV5-1 and TRBJ2-7; TRBD2 aligns across 9 bases. Germline V gives CDR1 SGHRS, CDR2 YFSETQ. V gave up 0 bases and J gave up 2 bases; unmatched junction bases: 0. CDR3 size: 14 residues. The DNA for the CDR3 is TGCGCCAGCAGCTTGGCTAGCGGGACCTACGAGCAGTACTTC. It encodes CASSLASGTYEQYF.

This chain uses TRBV7-2 with TRBJ2-3, with unresolved D. V gave up 2 bases and J gave up 5 bases, with 5 bases separating them. The CDR3 covers 12 residues. Germline CDR1 reads SGHTA; CDR2 reads FQGNSA. The CDR3 spells CASSLNRDTQYF. As DNA, the CDR3 is TGTGCCAGCAGCTTAAACCGAGATACGCAGTATTTT. The full variable domain, completed using reference TRBV7-2 and TRBJ2-3, is GAGVSQSPSNKVTEKGKDVELRCDPISGHTALYWYRQSLGQGLEFLIYFQGNSAPDKSGLPSDRFSAERTGGSVSTLTIQRTQQEDSAVYLCASSLNRDTQYFGPGTRLTVL.

The chain has TRBV7-8 and TRBJ2-1; no clear D gene. The CDR3 spans 12 residues. Trimming cost V 4 bases and J 2 bases, with 3 bases left between them. Per germline, CDR1 SGHVS and CDR2 FQNEAQ. The CDR3 bases are TGTGCCAGCAGCTCGACCTACAATGAGCAGTTCTTC. Its protein product is CASSSTYNEQFF.

The rearrangement joins TRBV28 to TRBJ2-1; D may be TRBD1 (5 bases). Trimming shortened V by 5 bases and J by 6 bases, and 20 bases separated the two germline ends. The CDR3 spans 16 residues. The V gene's germline CDR1 is MDHEN and CDR2 SYDVKM. The CDR3 region has the DNA TGTGCCAGCAGTACCTCGGGCCCTATCAGGGTCAATGAGCAGTTCTTC. Amino acids: CASSTSGPIRVNEQFF.

This clone showed up just a few times. The chain joins TRBV6-1 to TRBJ2-1, with a tentative D call TRBD2 (6 bases). Germline V lookup: CDR1 MNHNS, CDR2 SASEGT. V was pared by 2 bases and J by 15 bases, with 14 bases between. The CDR3 extends over 12 amino acids. The CDR3 here is CASSEKEGRGFF. CDR3 DNA sequence: TGTGCCAGCAGTGAAAAGGAGGGTCGGGGGTTCTTC.

The CDR3 is CASRDQETQYF. CDR3 nucleotide sequence: TGTGCCAGCAGGGACCAAGAGACCCAGTACTTC. This chain links TRBV6-1 with TRBJ2-5, with D hard to call. This CDR3 region has 11 residues. The germline V gene has CDR1 MNHNS and CDR2 SASEGT. V lost 6 bases to trimming and J lost 0 bases, with 2 bases between them.

The chain carries TRBV7-8 and TRBJ2-5; unclear D gene. Trimming removed 1 base from V and 3 bases from J, with 12 bases in between. CDR3 length: 15 residues. Germline assignment: CDR1 SGHVS and CDR2 FQNEAQ. The CDR3 protein is CASSLEGGRKETQYF. The CDR3 DNA reads TGTGCCAGCAGCTTAGAAGGCGGCAGAAAAGAGACCCAGTACTTC.